Each of the 22 T cell receptor beta chains below was sequenced from the same sample in a study of blood T cell repertoires in COVID-19. Using immunoSEQ multiplex PCR, the repertoire was profiled, and TCRdb retains in-frame clones only, with some absent. In the table there are around 170,000 clones, roughly 80% of which are singletons. Source material: PBMCs or T cells enriched from blood (not recorded which). Every receptor here comes from a man in his fifties who had recovered from COVID-19.

This rearrangement joins TRBV21-1 to TRBJ1-1; the D segment call TRBD1 is taken from the table without a DNA check. TRBV21-1 is termed a pseudogene. The CDR3 covers 12 residues. This CDR3 reads CASSKADSEAFF. DNA for the CDR3: TGTGCCAGCAGCAAAGCGGACAGTGAAGCTTTCTTT.

The rearrangement links TRBV19 to TRBJ1-2; 7 positions agree with TRBD1. The V and J ends lost 10 bases and 4 bases, in that order; junction bases with no gene match: 6. From germline, CDR1 is LNHDA and CDR2 SQIVND (reference sequence). CDR3 size: 12 residues. CDR3: CATGQATYGYTF. The DNA of the CDR3 is TGTGCCACCGGACAGGCCACCTATGGCTACACCTTC.

V gene TRBV6-5 combines with J gene TRBJ1-1; 10 nucleotides line up with TRBD1. J gave up 4 bases and V 5 bases, and 4 bases lay outside the gene matches. Germline V CDR1 and CDR2: MNHEY, SVGAGI. The CDR3 has 14 residues. The CDR3 region has the DNA TGTGCCAGCAGTATGACAGGGGGCGGCACTGAAGCTTTCTTT. This translates into CASSMTGGGTEAFF.

This clone was counted at least ten times. The V gene is TRBV4-1, the J gene TRBJ1-2, with 7 bases identical to TRBD1. CDR3 length: 15 amino acids. With 1 base clipped from V and 3 bases from J, the junction kept 5 bases outside the gene matches. In germline, CDR1 is MGHRA, CDR2 YSYEKL. This CDR3 reads CASSQGATGYYGYTF. CDR3 bases: TGCGCCAGCAGCCAAGGGGCGACAGGGTACTATGGCTACACCTTC.

This clone was seen a single time. The genes are TRBV2 and TRBJ1-4, with 9 bases that match TRBD1. The V and J ends lost 6 bases and 8 bases, in that order; junction bases with no gene match: 4. The CDR3 covers 13 residues. Per the germline V gene, CDR1 is SNHLY and CDR2 is FYNNEI. DNA for the CDR3: TGTGCCAGCAGCCGGGGACAGGGAGAAAAACTGTTTTTT. Protein: CASSRGQGEKLFF.

This sequence joins TRBV6-2 or TRBV6-3 and TRBJ2-6; TRBD2 matches at 10 bases. The V gene's germline CDR1 is MNHEY and CDR2 SVGEGT. Trimming cost V 2 bases and J 1 base; bases outside gene matches: 8. This CDR3 has 19 residues. The CDR3 protein is CASSYASSGGLSGANVLTF. CDR3 coding DNA: TGTGCCAGCAGTTACGCCTCTAGCGGGGGTTTGTCTGGGGCCAACGTCCTGACTTTC.

The chain employs TRBV7-2 and TRBJ2-7, with 9 bases aligning to TRBD2. Germline V gene data show CDR1 as SGHTA and CDR2 as FQGNSA. The CDR3 consists of 15 residues. J was trimmed by 4 bases and V by 0 bases; bases with no gene match: 4. The CDR3: CASSLAATSGYEQYF. In DNA, the CDR3 is TGTGCCAGCAGCTTAGCGGCGACTAGCGGTTACGAGCAGTACTTC.

The chain employs TRBV2 and TRBJ2-2; 7 nucleotides line up with TRBD1. Germline V gives CDR1 SNHLY, CDR2 FYNNEI. V shed 5 bases, J shed 4 bases, and the junction held 4 bases outside the gene matches. The CDR3 has 14 residues. The CDR3 loop reads CASSRAGGTGELFF. DNA of the CDR3: TGTGCCAGCAGTCGAGCAGGGGGCACCGGGGAGCTGTTTTTT.

In its sample, this clone ranks as medium-sized. The chain is built from TRBV16 and TRBJ1-2; D may be TRBD1 (6 bases). This CDR3 is built from 15 residues. Germline CDR1 and CDR2: KGHSY and FQNENV. Trimming removed 0 bases from V and 4 bases from J, with 12 bases in between. DNA for the CDR3: TGTGCCAGCAGCCAATCGGGGGGGCTTCTCTATGGCTACACCTTC. Translation gives CASSQSGGLLYGYTF.

This chain connects TRBV27 to TRBJ1-1; the D gene is possibly TRBD1 (6 bases). Germline V gene data show CDR1 as MNHEY and CDR2 as SMNVEV (reference sequence). The CDR3 spans 15 residues. Deletions cut 6 bases from V and 0 bases from J, with 14 bases between. The DNA of the CDR3 is TGTGCCAGCAGCAATGGACAGCCCATGAACACTGAAGCTTTCTTT. This sequence encodes CASSNGQPMNTEAFF.

This sequence joins TRBV6-5 and TRBJ2-3, with unresolved D. The CDR3 is 12 amino acids. Germline V CDR1 and CDR2: MNHEY, SVGAGI. V gave up 6 bases and J gave up 5 bases, with 9 bases separating them. Here the CDR3 DNA reads TGTGCCAGCAGCAACGAGAGAGATACGCAGTATTTT. This codes for CASSNERDTQYF.

This clone was recorded only once. In DNA, the CDR3 is TGTGCCAGCAGCCCCATGTCGAGAGGGGGCAGGGCTGAAGCTTTCTTT. Its protein is CASSPMSRGGRAEAFF. V usage is TRBV7-2 and J usage is TRBJ1-1; TRBD1 matches at 7 bases. The junction had 15 bases not matched to a gene; V was cut back by 5 bases and J by 6 bases. There are 16 residues in the CDR3. CDR1 is SGHTA, CDR2 FQGNSA, per germline.

This chain connects TRBV9 to TRBJ2-2, with TRBD1 identical over 8 bases. Trimming removed 6 bases from V and 6 bases from J; junction bases left unmatched: 4. This CDR3 is 13 amino acids long. Germline V CDR1 and CDR2: SGDLS, YYNGEE. CDR3 nucleotide sequence: TGTGCCAGCAAACAGGGGGTTGCCGGGGAGCTGTTTTTT. Protein: CASKQGVAGELFF.

The genes are TRBV19 and TRBJ1-1, with a weak D call TRBD1 (6 bases). Trimming stripped 7 bases from V and 5 bases from J, with 20 bases between. The CDR3 is 15 residues long. Germline V CDR1 and CDR2: LNHDA, SQIVND (reference sequence). DNA of the CDR3: TGTGCCAGTACGGTGGGGGGGCAGGGTTCGACTGAAGCTTTCTTT. Amino acid sequence: CASTVGGQGSTEAFF. The variable domain in full, completed from reference TRBV19 and TRBJ1-1, reads DGGITQSPKYLFRKEGQNVTLSCEQNLNHDAMYWYRQDPGQGLRLIYYSQIVNDFQKGDIAEGYSVSREKKESFPLTVTSAQKNPTAFYLCASTVGGQGSTEAFFGQGTRLTVV.

The rearrangement uses TRBV6-2 or TRBV6-3 and TRBJ1-5; no firm D call. The V end was cut by 2 bases, the J end by 6 bases, with 8 bases between. Germline V gives CDR1 MNHEY, CDR2 SVGEGT. The CDR3 runs to 13 residues. The DNA of the CDR3 is TGTGCCAGCAGTTACCGACCGGGTCAGCCCCAGCATTTT. Translated: CASSYRPGQPQHF.

This chain joins TRBV5-1 and TRBJ2-7; TRBD1 matches 8 bases. V shed 2 bases and J 6 bases; nucleotides not matched to a gene: 10. The CDR3 length is 15 residues. Germline V gene lookup returns CDR1 SGHRS and CDR2 YFSETQ. This CDR3 is CASSFGQGKGSEQYF. CDR3 nucleotide sequence: TGCGCCAGCAGCTTCGGACAGGGTAAAGGTAGCGAGCAGTACTTC.

The chain is built from TRBV18 and TRBJ1-3, with D unresolved. V lost 1 base and J 0 bases, leaving 10 bases between the germline ends. CDR3 length: 16 amino acids. Germline CDR1 reads KGHSH; CDR2 reads LQKENI. As DNA, the CDR3 is TGTGCCAGCTCACCACTACTACCAAGCTCTGGAAACACCATATATTTT. Translated: CASSPLLPSSGNTIYF.

The rearrangement uses TRBV3-1 (or the pseudogene TRBV3-2) and TRBJ2-5; 13 positions match TRBD2. After removal of 0 bases from V and 5 bases from J, the junction contained 6 bases not matched to a gene. The CDR3 consists of 17 residues. Per the germline V gene, CDR1 is LGHDT and CDR2 is YNNKEL (reference sequence). The CDR3: CASSQDFVLAGGETQYF. The CDR3 DNA follows: TGTGCCAGCAGCCAAGATTTCGTACTAGCGGGGGGGGAGACCCAGTACTTC.

The CDR3 nucleotides read TGCGCCAGCAGCCCTGCACGGACAGTCACCGCAGATACGCAGTATTTT. Protein product: CASSPARTVTADTQYF. The rearrangement uses TRBV4-1 and TRBJ2-3; TRBD1 is a possible D gene (6 bases). The CDR3 spans 16 residues. V was shortened by 4 bases and J by 4 bases, with 18 bases between the two germline ends. Germline V lookup: CDR1 MGHRA, CDR2 YSYEKL.

This chain uses TRBV6-6 with TRBJ1-5; 8 bases are shared with TRBD1. Germline CDR1 MNHNY, CDR2 SVGAGI (reference sequence). Trimming cost V 0 bases and J 9 bases; bases outside gene matches: 10. The CDR3 is 16 residues long. CDR3 DNA sequence: TGTGCCAGCAGTTACTCGAGGTCAGGGGGCGACCGGCCCCAGCATTTT. This codes for CASSYSRSGGDRPQHF.

This rearrangement joins TRBV4-1 to TRBJ1-6; D is ambiguous. Germline CDR1 and CDR2: MGHRA and YSYEKL. With 2 bases removed from V and 2 bases from J, the gap between germline ends came to 16 bases. This CDR3 has 18 residues. The CDR3 loop reads CASSQRFEVLTYNSPLHF. CDR3 sequence (DNA): TGCGCCAGCAGCCAAAGATTTGAGGTATTGACCTATAATTCACCCCTCCACTTT.

The rearrangement joins TRBV19 to TRBJ1-1; D gene unclear. The V and J ends lost 7 bases and 0 bases respectively, with 9 bases between them. Germline CDR1 is LNHDA and CDR2 is SQIVND (reference sequence). The CDR3 has 13 amino acids. CDR3 protein: CASNAVMNTEAFF. DNA for the CDR3: TGTGCCAGTAACGCGGTTATGAACACTGAAGCTTTCTTT.